This is a list of T cell receptor beta chains from one sample in a study of OX40 agonist ivuxolimab in advanced cancers. The assay was immunoSEQ multiplex PCR, and TCRdb's table has in-frame clones only and misses some. The sample lists around 63,000 clones, approximately 90% seen once, with roughly 1% in the top ten. The sample was CD4+ or CD8+ T cells sorted from blood, taken in a trial of the OX40 agonist ivuxolimab. The source of these receptors is an adult with an advanced solid tumor such as melanoma, head and neck, liver or kidney cancer. Each CDR3 is given with its conserved first and last residue. A D gene is named only where the DNA matches it firmly. Expanded clones are given a class, and other clones once, few, many or no size at all.

D	V	J	size	DNA	CDR3
NA	TRBV5-1	TRBJ2-1	NA	TGCGCCAGCAGCTTGGTTGGCGGGGGCCTCAATGAGCAGTTCTTC	CASSLVGGGLNEQFF
TRBD2	TRBV7-9	TRBJ2-5	NA	TGTGCCAGCAAACTGGGAGGGACCCGGGAGACCCAGTACTTC	CASKLGGTRETQYF
NA	TRBV5-6	TRBJ1-2	NA	TGTGCCAGCAGCCCTGGGTTCACAGTAAACTATGGCTACACCTTC	CASSPGFTVNYGYTF
NA	TRBV18	TRBJ1-6	NA	TGTGCCAGCTCAATAAGCTCCTATAATTCACCCCTCCACTTT	CASSISSYNSPLHF
TRBD1	TRBV30	TRBJ2-5	NA	TGTGCCTGGAGTGGACTACTCCGGGACAGGGGGCGAGAGACCCAGTACTTC	CAWSGLLRDRGRETQYF
TRBD1	TRBV2	TRBJ2-7	NA	TGTGCCAGCAGTTCAGACAGGGTCCGCGGGGAGCAGTACTTC	CASSSDRVRGEQYF
TRBD1	TRBV6-1	TRBJ2-5	NA	TGTGCCAGCAGTGAAGCGCTGGACAGGTTGGACTTC	CASSEALDRLDF
NA	TRBV18	TRBJ1-5	NA	TGTGCCAGCTCACCAGGTTCCAATCAGCCCCAGCATTTT	CASSPGSNQPQHF
NA	TRBV5-1	TRBJ1-2	medium-sized	TGCGCCAGCAGGATCACCGCCACCGGGACAACCGATTATGGCTACACCTTC	CASRITATGTTDYGYTF
NA	TRBV6-5	TRBJ2-7	once	TGTGCCAGCAGTTACGGGGGCAGGGGAAACTCCTACGAGCAGTACTTC	CASSYGGRGNSYEQYF
NA	TRBV10-3	TRBJ1-3	NA	TGTGCCATCAGACCGGGAGCGGCTGGAAACACCATATATTTT	CAIRPGAAGNTIYF
TRBD1	TRBV6-1	TRBJ1-2	NA	TGTGCCAGCAAATTAGGGGACAGTAACTATGGCTACACCTTC	CASKLGDSNYGYTF
NA	TRBV5-4	TRBJ1-6	NA	TGTGCCAGCAGGAAGGACCACAGCTCCTATAATTCACCCCTCCACTTT	CASRKDHSSYNSPLHF
TRBD1	TRBV2	TRBJ1-4	NA	TGTGCCAGCAGCTTGACTAGGGACAGACTGTTTTTT	CASSLTRDRLFF
NA	TRBV5-4	TRBJ2-7	NA	TGTGCCAGCCAACTGGCTATGGGAGCCGTCTACGAGCAGTACTTC	CASQLAMGAVYEQYF
NA	TRBV6-1	TRBJ2-3	NA	TGTGCCAGCAGTGAAGGGTCTATAGCAGATACGCAGTATTTT	CASSEGSIADTQYF
NA	TRBV2	TRBJ1-2	NA	TGTGCCAGCAGTGAAGGTCGGCTTCCTAACTATGGCTACACCTTC	CASSEGRLPNYGYTF
TRBD1	TRBV5-5	TRBJ2-7	NA	TGTGCCAGCAGCTTGCTGCCGAGACAGGGCTCCTACGAGCAGTACTTC	CASSLLPRQGSYEQYF
NA	TRBV29-1	TRBJ1-1	NA	TGCAGCGCCTCTTTGGTCAACACTGAAGCTTTCTTT	CSASLVNTEAFF
NA	TRBV11-2	TRBJ2-7	NA	TGTGCCAGCAGCCGATACGGGGGCGAGCAGTACTTC	CASSRYGGEQYF